This T cell receptor beta chain was identified in a study of OX40 agonist ivuxolimab in advanced cancers. Study as a whole: It was ivuxolimab, an agonistic anti-OX40 (CD134) antibody, that patients were treated with. In this trial design, patients received ivuxolimab intravenously at 0.01 to 10 mg/kg every 2 weeks. Having had anti-PD-1, anti-PD-L1 or anti-CTLA-4 therapy before was allowed, and approximately 40% had some.

Sequencing was performed with immunoSEQ multiplex PCR; in TCRdb, only in-frame clones are kept and a portion is missing. This table holds roughly 20,000 clones, 83% found once. The CDR3 consists of 16 residues. Germline V gene lookup returns CDR1 SGHVS and CDR2 FNYEAQ. V trimming: 4 bases; J trimming: 0 bases; junction bases outside the gene matches: 3. V usage is TRBV7-6 and J usage is TRBJ2-1, with TRBD2 matching over 10 bases. The sample was CD4+ or CD8+ T cells sorted from blood, taken in a trial of the OX40 agonist ivuxolimab. This TCR derives from an adult with an advanced solid tumor such as melanoma, head and neck, liver or kidney cancer. CDR3 amino acids: CASSSSSGSSYNEQFF. In nucleotides, the CDR3 is TGTGCCAGCAGCTCCTCTAGCGGGAGCTCCTACAATGAGCAGTTCTTC.